This entry concerns a single T cell receptor (beta chain). The time point denotes: newly diagnosed GD, antithyroid drugs for less than 3 months. RNA isolated from PBMCs was used to make the TCR library. This sample is drawn from a study of regulatory T cells in long-lasting Graves disease. Relying on iRepertoire HTBI primers and Arm-PCR of CDR3 regions, the team built TCR beta libraries. TCRdb re-derived calls from the multiplex PCR reads in MiXCR, one entry per CDR3 protein. The profile shows over 500,000 distinct CDR3 sequences, 16% of them singletons. This sample was also put to use in a study of T cells in Graves' hyperthyroidism and ophthalmopathy. From that study: Diagnosis relied on clinical symptoms, serum thyroxine and TRAb, thyroid ultrasound and orbital computed tomography.

Sample: peripheral blood mononuclear cells (PBMCs), taken at new diagnosis, from a patient treated with antithyroid drugs. This TCR was sampled from a woman in her twenties or thirties with Graves disease.

CDR3 coding DNA: TGCAGTGCTACGGCCGTGACGGACAGGGCCACTAGCGGCTACACCTTC. This gives the protein CSATAVTDRATSGYTF. The J gene is TRBJ1-2, the V gene TRBV20-1, with TRBD1 identical over 8 bases. Trimming at V came to 4 bases and at J to 8 bases, leaving 18 bases not matched to a gene. The CDR3 loop spans 16 amino acids. The germline gives CDR1 DFQATT, CDR2 SNEGSKA (reference sequence).